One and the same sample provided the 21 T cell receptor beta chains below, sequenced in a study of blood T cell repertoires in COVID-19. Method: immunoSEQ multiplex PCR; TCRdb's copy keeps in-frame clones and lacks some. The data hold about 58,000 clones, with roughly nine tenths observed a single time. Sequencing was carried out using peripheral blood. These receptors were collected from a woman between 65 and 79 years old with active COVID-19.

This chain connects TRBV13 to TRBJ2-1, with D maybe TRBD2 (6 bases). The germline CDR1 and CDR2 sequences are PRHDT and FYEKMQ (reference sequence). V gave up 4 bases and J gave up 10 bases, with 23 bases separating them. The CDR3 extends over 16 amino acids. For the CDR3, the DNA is TGTGCCAGCAGCTCATCCGGGACTTCTCTTATCGGGGAGCAGTTCTTC. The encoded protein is CASSSSGTSLIGEQFF. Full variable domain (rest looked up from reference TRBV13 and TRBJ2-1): AAGVIQSPRHLIKEKRETATLKCYPIPRHDTVYWYQQGPGQDPQFLISFYEKMQSDKGSIPDRFSAQQFSDYHSELNMSSLELGDSALYFCASSSSGTSLIGEQFFGPGTRLTVL.

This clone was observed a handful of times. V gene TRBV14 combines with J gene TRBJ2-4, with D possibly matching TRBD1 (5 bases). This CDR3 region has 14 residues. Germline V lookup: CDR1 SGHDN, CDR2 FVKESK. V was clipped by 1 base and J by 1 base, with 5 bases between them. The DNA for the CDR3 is TGTGCCAGCAGCCAAGCAGGGGCCAAAAACATTCAGTACTTC. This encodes CASSQAGAKNIQYF.

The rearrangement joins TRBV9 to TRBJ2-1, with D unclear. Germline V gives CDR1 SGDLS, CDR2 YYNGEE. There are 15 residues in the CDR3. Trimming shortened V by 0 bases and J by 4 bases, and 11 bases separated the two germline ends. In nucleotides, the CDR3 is TGTGCCAGCAGCGTAGCCCACGGCGGATACAATGAGCAGTTCTTC. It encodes CASSVAHGGYNEQFF. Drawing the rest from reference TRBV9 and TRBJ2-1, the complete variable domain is DSGVTQTPKHLITATGQRVTLRCSPRSGDLSVYWYQQSLDQGLQFLIQYYNGEERAKGNILERFSAQQFPDLHSELNLSSLELGDSALYFCASSVAHGGYNEQFFGPGTRLTVL.

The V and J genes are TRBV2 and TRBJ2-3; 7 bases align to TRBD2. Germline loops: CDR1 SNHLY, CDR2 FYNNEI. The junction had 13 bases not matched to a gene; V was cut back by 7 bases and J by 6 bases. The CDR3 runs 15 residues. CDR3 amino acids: CASNWGGESRDTQYF. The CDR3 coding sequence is TGTGCCAGCAATTGGGGAGGGGAATCTAGGGATACGCAGTATTTT.

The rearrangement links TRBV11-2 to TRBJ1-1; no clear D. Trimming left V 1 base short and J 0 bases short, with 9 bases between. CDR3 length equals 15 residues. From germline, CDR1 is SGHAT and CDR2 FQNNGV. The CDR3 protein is CASSLGPSMNTEAFF. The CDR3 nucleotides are TGTGCCAGCAGCTTAGGCCCGAGCATGAACACTGAAGCTTTCTTT.

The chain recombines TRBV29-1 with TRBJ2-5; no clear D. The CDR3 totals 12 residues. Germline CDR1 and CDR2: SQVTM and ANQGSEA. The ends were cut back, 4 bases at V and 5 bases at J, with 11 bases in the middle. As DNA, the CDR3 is TGCAGCGTTGGCGAGGAATCCGAGACCCAGTACTTC. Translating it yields CSVGEESETQYF.

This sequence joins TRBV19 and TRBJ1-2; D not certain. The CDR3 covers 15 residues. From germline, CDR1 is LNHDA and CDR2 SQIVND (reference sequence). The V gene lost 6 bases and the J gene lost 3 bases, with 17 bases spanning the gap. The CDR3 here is CASSTLGRTDYGYTF. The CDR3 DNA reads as TGTGCCAGTAGCACCTTGGGCCGGACTGACTATGGCTACACCTTC.

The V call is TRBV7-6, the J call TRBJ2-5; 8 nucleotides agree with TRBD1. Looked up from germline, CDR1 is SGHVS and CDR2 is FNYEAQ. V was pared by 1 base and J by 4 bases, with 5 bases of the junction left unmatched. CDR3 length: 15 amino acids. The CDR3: CASSLDSGGAETQYF. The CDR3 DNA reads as TGTGCCAGCAGCTTAGATTCAGGGGGCGCAGAGACCCAGTACTTC.

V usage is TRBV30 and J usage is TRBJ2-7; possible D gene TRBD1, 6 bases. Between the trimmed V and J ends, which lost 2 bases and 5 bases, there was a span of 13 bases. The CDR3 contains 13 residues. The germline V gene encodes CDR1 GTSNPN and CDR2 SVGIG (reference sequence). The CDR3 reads CAWSWDTVNEQYF. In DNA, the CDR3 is TGTGCCTGGAGTTGGGACACTGTGAACGAGCAGTACTTC.

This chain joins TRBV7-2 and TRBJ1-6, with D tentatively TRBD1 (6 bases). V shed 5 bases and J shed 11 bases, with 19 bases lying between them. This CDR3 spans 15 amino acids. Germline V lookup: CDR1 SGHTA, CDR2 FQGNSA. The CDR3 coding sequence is TGTGCCAGCAGCGTTTATGGGGGGGCGGTGACACCCCTCCACTTT. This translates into CASSVYGGAVTPLHF. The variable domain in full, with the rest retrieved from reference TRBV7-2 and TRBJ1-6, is GAGVSQSPSNKVTEKGKDVELRCDPISGHTALYWYRQSLGQGLEFLIYFQGNSAPDKSGLPSDRFSAERTGGSVSTLTIQRTQQEDSAVYLCASSVYGGAVTPLHFGNGTRLTVT.

The CDR3 DNA sequence: TGTGCCAGCAGCTTCGACAGCTACAATGAGCAGTTCTTC. Translation gives CASSFDSYNEQFF. The chain employs TRBV7-9 and TRBJ2-1, with D perhaps TRBD1 (5 bases). The CDR3 loop spans 13 amino acids. With 3 bases removed from V and 3 bases from J, the gap between germline ends came to 6 bases. Germline loops: CDR1 SEHNR, CDR2 FQNEAQ (reference sequence).

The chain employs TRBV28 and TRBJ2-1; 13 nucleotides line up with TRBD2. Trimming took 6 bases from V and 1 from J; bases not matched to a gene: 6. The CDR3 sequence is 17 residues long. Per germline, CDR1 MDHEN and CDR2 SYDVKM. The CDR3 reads CASSGLAGVGSYNEQFF. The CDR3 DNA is TGTGCCAGCAGCGGACTAGCGGGAGTGGGATCCTACAATGAGCAGTTCTTC.

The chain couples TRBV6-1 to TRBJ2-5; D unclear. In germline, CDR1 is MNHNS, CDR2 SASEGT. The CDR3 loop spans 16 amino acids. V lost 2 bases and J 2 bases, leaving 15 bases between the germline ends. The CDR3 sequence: CASSELRTASQETQYF. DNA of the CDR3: TGTGCCAGCAGTGAATTAAGAACAGCCTCTCAAGAGACCCAGTACTTC.

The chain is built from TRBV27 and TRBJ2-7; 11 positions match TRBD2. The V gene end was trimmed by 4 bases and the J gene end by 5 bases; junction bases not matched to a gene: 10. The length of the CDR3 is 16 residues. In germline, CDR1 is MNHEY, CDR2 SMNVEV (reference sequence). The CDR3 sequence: CASSSRLAGRVDEQYF. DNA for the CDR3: TGTGCCAGCAGTTCCCGACTAGCGGGAAGGGTGGACGAGCAGTACTTC.

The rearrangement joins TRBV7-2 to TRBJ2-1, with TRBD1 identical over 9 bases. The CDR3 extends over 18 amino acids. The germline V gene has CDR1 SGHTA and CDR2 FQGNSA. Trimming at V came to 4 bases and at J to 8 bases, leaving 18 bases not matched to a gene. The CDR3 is CASSSRITGTGRVHEQFF. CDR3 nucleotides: TGTGCCAGCAGCTCAAGAATCACCGGGACAGGGAGGGTGCATGAGCAGTTCTTC.

The CDR3 coding sequence is TGTGCCAGCAGCTTAGCCCGACGGGAAGACACTGAAGCTTTCTTT. Its protein is CASSLARREDTEAFF. The V call is TRBV7-2, the J call TRBJ1-1; D gene ambiguous. The CDR3 consists of 15 residues. Germline V lookup: CDR1 SGHTA, CDR2 FQGNSA. V lost 0 bases, J lost 3 bases, and 11 bases lay in between.

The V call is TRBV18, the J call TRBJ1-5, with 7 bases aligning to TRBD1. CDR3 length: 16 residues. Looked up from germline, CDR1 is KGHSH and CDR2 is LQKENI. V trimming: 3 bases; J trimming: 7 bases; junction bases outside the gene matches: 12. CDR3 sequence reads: CASSPSETGAGQPQHF. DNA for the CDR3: TGTGCCAGCTCACCCAGCGAAACAGGGGCCGGACAGCCCCAGCATTTT.

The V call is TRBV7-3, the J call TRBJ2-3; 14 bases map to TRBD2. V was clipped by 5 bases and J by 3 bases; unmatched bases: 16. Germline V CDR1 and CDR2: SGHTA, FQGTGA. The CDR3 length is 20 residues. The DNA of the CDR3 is TGTGCCAGCAGCAGCGGGACTAGCGGGAGTGGCCTGACTCGGACAGATACGCAGTATTTT. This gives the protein CASSSGTSGSGLTRTDTQYF.

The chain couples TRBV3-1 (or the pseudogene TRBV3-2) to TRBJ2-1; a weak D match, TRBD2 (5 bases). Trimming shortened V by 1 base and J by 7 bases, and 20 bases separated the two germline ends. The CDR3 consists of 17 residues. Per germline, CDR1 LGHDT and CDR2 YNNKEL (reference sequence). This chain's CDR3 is CASSQVVGLALFNEQFF. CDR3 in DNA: TGTGCCAGCAGCCAAGTTGTAGGGCTAGCATTGTTTAATGAGCAGTTCTTC.

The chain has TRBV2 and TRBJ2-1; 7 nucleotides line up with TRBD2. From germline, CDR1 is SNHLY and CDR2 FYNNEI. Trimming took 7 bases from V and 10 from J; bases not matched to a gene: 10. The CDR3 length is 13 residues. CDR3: CASTSGTSGEQFF. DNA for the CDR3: TGTGCCAGCACCAGCGGGACCTCGGGGGAGCAGTTCTTC.

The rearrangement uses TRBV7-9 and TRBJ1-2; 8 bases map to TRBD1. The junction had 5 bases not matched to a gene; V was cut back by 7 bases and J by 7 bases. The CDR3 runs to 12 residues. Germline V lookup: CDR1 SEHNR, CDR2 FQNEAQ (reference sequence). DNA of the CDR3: TGTGCCAGCACCGACAGGGGTCTTGGCTACACCTTC. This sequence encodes CASTDRGLGYTF.